This TCR beta chain was sequenced in a study of shared clonotypes between healthy human individuals. Study overall: Each donor's CD4 naive and CD4 memory cells filled three plates apiece, CD8 naive two, and CD8 memory one. Study observations and caveats: Rarefaction exposed incomplete sorted-subset sequencing despite large depth. What naive subsets generally showed was a larger estimated richness than memory subsets showed. The four-donor shared clonotypes exceeded non-shared clonotypes in generation probability, with non-shared ones scoring lower.

The CDR3 is made up of 14 amino acids. Trimming at V came to 4 bases and at J to 4 bases, leaving 4 bases not matched to a gene. Germline CDR1 reads LGHNA; CDR2 reads YNFKEQ. Here immunoSEQ multiplex PCR was the method, and the copy in TCRdb shows in-frame clones only, minus some. The sample shows some 600,000 clones, 90% to 97% of them seen only once. CD45RO negativity and positive selection for CCR7 defined naive CD8 cells, a population that excluded terminally differentiated effector memory CD45RA+ cells. As to this clone: The antigen is unknown.

The V and J genes are TRBV4-2 and TRBJ2-1; the match to TRBD2 covers 7 bases. Sequenced: naive CD8+ T cells sorted from blood. The receptor comes from a woman aged 30 to 39 in good health. The CDR3 nucleotides are TGTGCCAGCAGCCCTAGCGGTGGGTACAATGAGCAGTTCTTC. Encoded protein: CASSPSGGYNEQFF.